This entry describes one T cell receptor beta chain. Its cognate antigen is unknown. The CDR3 extends 3 residues past the end of the read, so its final part is completed from the germline J gene. There are 15 residues in the CDR3. Germline lookup yields CDR1 MNHEY and CDR2 SVGEGT. This record comes from a study of T cells in women clearing cervical HPV infection. Study details: Case blood drawn at lesion detection; control blood after infection cleared. General observations from the study: CIN3+ cases had significantly higher TCR repertoire richness than controls, but evenness did not differ.

Assay: immunoSEQ multiplex PCR; the TCRdb copy retains only in-frame clones and omits some. This listing includes approximately 35,000 clones. The source material was blood buffy coat. The source is a woman aged 18 to 75 with a cervical HPV16 infection that either progressed to CIN3+ or cleared (not recorded which). The J gene is TRBJ2-3, the V gene TRBV6-2 or TRBV6-3; 7 nucleotides line up with TRBD1. The CDR3 bases that were read are TGTGCCAGCAGCCCTACAGGGGTTAGCAATCAGCCG. This codes for CASSPTGVSNQP. Given in full, the CDR3 is CASSPTGVSNQPQYF.